This T cell receptor (beta chain) was captured in a study of T cell responses to AZD1222 COVID-19 vaccine. This CDR3 has 16 residues. V was trimmed by 4 bases and J by 3 bases, leaving 19 bases between them. Data came from immunoSEQ multiplex PCR; TCRdb stores just in-frame clones and leaves some out. This table holds 150,000 to 200,000 clones, around nine tenths found once. This clone was recorded a few times. This sequence joins TRBV5-3 and TRBJ1-1; TRBD1 might be the D (5 bases). TRBV5-3 qualifies as an ORF whose function is uncertain. Specimen: peripheral blood, collected on day 0 of AZD1222 vaccination. This clonotype originated in an adult in good health. CDR3 nucleotides: TGTGCCAGAAGCGCTCGCGGGGCGCCGAAGGACACTGAAGCTTTCTTT. Protein product: CARSARGAPKDTEAFF.